A single sample gave rise to the 12 T cell receptor beta chains below, sequenced in a study of shared clonotypes between healthy human individuals. Libraries were prepared by immunoSEQ multiplex PCR; TCRdb keeps only in-frame clonotypes and omits some of them. Of approximately 740,000 clones listed, roughly 70% are singletons. The sample was memory CD4+ T cells sorted from blood. Subset in this sample: CD45RA-negative fraction. Receptors originate from a woman under 40 in good health.

This clone has just one count. The V and J genes are TRBV6-1 and TRBJ1-4, with D uncertain. Germline V lookup: CDR1 MNHNS, CDR2 SASEGT. V lost 4 bases, J lost 8 bases, and 17 bases lay in between. CDR3 length: 15 amino acids. The DNA of the CDR3 is TGTGCCAGCAGTGCCTCCGGGATGTCGGGGGAAAAACTGTTTTTT. As protein: CASSASGMSGEKLFF.

As to this clone: This may be a read error, as it is one base from a much larger clone. The chain links TRBV5-1 to TRBJ2-3; D unclear. The CDR3 sequence is 12 residues long. V was clipped by 1 base and J by 5 bases, with 5 bases between them. Looked up from germline, CDR1 is SGHRS and CDR2 is YFSETQ. The CDR3 nucleotides read TGCGCCAGCAGCTTGTTCGAAGATACGCAGTATTTT. Encoded protein: CASSLFEDTQYF.

CDR3 amino acids: CASSLLGGAVSNEQYF. The DNA for the CDR3 is TGTGCCAGCAGCTTGCTTGGAGGGGCAGTCTCTAACGAGCAGTACTTC. The J gene is TRBJ2-7, the V gene TRBV5-6, with D possibly TRBD2 on 6 matching bases. V dropped 1 base and J dropped 5 bases, with 19 bases sitting between them. In germline, CDR1 is SGHDT, CDR2 YYEEEE. The CDR3 runs to 16 residues.

The CDR3 DNA sequence: TGTGCCAGCAGCCGCCGTTTCGAGCAGTACTTC. It codes for CASSRRFEQYF. The chain combines TRBV7-2 with TRBJ2-7, with D hard to call. The V gene's germline CDR1 is SGHTA and CDR2 FQGNSA. V was shortened by 5 bases and J by 6 bases, with 8 bases between the two germline ends. The CDR3 has 11 residues.

J is TRBJ1-6 and V is TRBV4-1; D uncertain. The CDR3 has 17 amino acids. With 0 bases removed from V and 0 bases from J, the gap between germline ends came to 9 bases. Germline CDR1 reads MGHRA; CDR2 reads YSYEKL. The CDR3 sequence is CASSQDGHSSYNSPLHF. The DNA for the CDR3 is TGCGCCAGCAGCCAAGATGGGCATTCCTCCTATAATTCACCCCTCCACTTT.

The chain couples TRBV19 to TRBJ1-2; 9 positions agree with TRBD1. Unmatched junction bases numbered 1, after V lost 6 bases and J lost 2 bases. The CDR3 consists of 13 residues. Germline-derived CDR1 and CDR2 are LNHDA and SQIVND (reference sequence). The CDR3 region has the DNA TGTGCCAGTAGCGGGACAGGGAACTATGGCTACACCTTC. It specifies CASSGTGNYGYTF. Using reference TRBV19 and TRBJ1-2 for the parts outside the CDR3, the full variable domain is DGGITQSPKYLFRKEGQNVTLSCEQNLNHDAMYWYRQDPGQGLRLIYYSQIVNDFQKGDIAEGYSVSREKKESFPLTVTSAQKNPTAFYLCASSGTGNYGYTFGSGTRLTVV.

V is TRBV18 and J is TRBJ2-6; 8 bases line up with TRBD2. The CDR3 is made up of 21 amino acids. The trim removed 3 bases at V and 4 bases at J, leaving 20 bases unmatched. The germline V gene has CDR1 KGHSH and CDR2 LQKENI. CDR3 sequence: CASSPVMGTRREAHGANVLTF. In DNA, the CDR3 is TGTGCCAGCTCACCGGTAATGGGCACGCGGCGGGAGGCGCACGGGGCCAACGTCCTGACTTTC.

The chain employs TRBV11-2 and TRBJ1-1; TRBD1 might be the D (5 bases). This CDR3 is built from 15 residues. Germline V gene lookup returns CDR1 SGHAT and CDR2 FQNNGV. Trimming removed 7 bases from V and 0 bases from J, with 15 bases in between. CDR3 in amino acids: CASTILREMNTEAFF. Here the CDR3 DNA reads TGTGCCAGCACCATACTCAGGGAAATGAACACTGAAGCTTTCTTT.

This clone was observed a few times. Other DNA sequences in the same sample also yield this CDR3. V is TRBV14 and J is TRBJ2-7; 7 bases agree with TRBD1. The germline V gene has CDR1 SGHDN and CDR2 FVKESK. The junction had 3 bases not matched to a gene; V was cut back by 1 base and J by 3 bases. The CDR3 is 14 amino acids. This CDR3 is CASSQGAGGYEQYF. CDR3 DNA sequence: TGTGCCAGCAGCCAAGGAGCAGGGGGCTACGAGCAGTACTTC. Full variable domain (missing parts from reference TRBV14 and TRBJ2-7): EAGVTQFPSHSVIEKGQTVTLRCDPISGHDNLYWYRRVMGKEIKFLLHFVKESKQDESGMPNNRFLAERTGGTYSTLKVQPAELEDSGVYFCASSQGAGGYEQYFGPGTRLTVT.

The rearrangement links TRBV11-3 to TRBJ2-5; 7 bases fit TRBD1. Germline CDR1 SGHNT, CDR2 YENEEA. V was pared by 3 bases and J by 3 bases, with 1 base of the junction left unmatched. The CDR3 is 13 residues long. Here the CDR3 reads CASSFTGEETQYF. In DNA, the CDR3 is TGTGCCAGCAGCTTCACAGGGGAAGAGACCCAGTACTTC. Full variable domain (remainder filled in from reference TRBV11-3 and TRBJ2-5): EAGVVQSPRYKIIEKKQPVAFWCNPISGHNTLYWYLQNLGQGPELLIRYENEEAVDDSQLPKDRFSAERLKGVDSTLKIQPAELGDSAVYLCASSFTGEETQYFGPGTRLLVL.

Here the CDR3 DNA reads TGTGCCAGCAGCCCTGGACAGGGGGGGATGTCGGCCCAGCATTTT. Translated, it gives CASSPGQGGMSAQHF. The genes are TRBV28 and TRBJ1-5, with TRBD1 matching 10 bases. The CDR3 loop spans 15 amino acids. J gave up 11 bases and V 6 bases, and 13 bases lay outside the gene matches. Looked up from germline, CDR1 is MDHEN and CDR2 is SYDVKM.

The chain uses TRBV10-3 and TRBJ1-3; the D is unclear. This CDR3 spans 16 amino acids. Germline V gene sequence: CDR1 ENHRY, CDR2 SYGVKD. Trimming cost V 8 bases and J 4 bases, with 21 bases left between them. CDR3 protein: CAIARERAGRGNTIYF. CDR3 nucleotide sequence: TGTGCCATCGCCCGAGAAAGGGCTGGGCGAGGAAACACCATATATTTT.